The rows below give T cell receptor beta chains drawn from one sample of a study of shared clonotypes between healthy human individuals. Measured with immunoSEQ multiplex PCR; TCRdb has only the in-frame clones, and not every one. The sample lists over a million clones, 75% to 85% occurring once. Sequenced material: memory CD4+ T cells from PBMCs. Receptor source: a man aged 18 to 35 in good health. Some clones in this sample may be carry-over from other donors' samples. CDR3s include the opening cysteine and the closing phenylalanine or tryptophan. A D gene is named only where the DNA matches it firmly. Clone size is shown for a subset of rows, as once, few, many or a class of expanded clone.

v_gene	d_gene	abundance	j_gene	CDR3aa	CDR3nt
TRBV28	.	.	TRBJ2-3	CASSTLTVEDTQYF	TGTGCCAGCAGCACCTTGACAGTAGAAGATACGCAGTATTTT
TRBV5-1	.	.	TRBJ2-5	CASTTDSGGIQYF	TGCGCCAGCACCACGGACAGTGGAGGGATCCAGTACTTC
TRBV30	.	.	TRBJ2-7	CAWSGRTESSYEQYF	TGTGCCTGGAGTGGACGAACAGAGAGCTCCTACGAGCAGTACTTC
TRBV6-4	TRBD2	.	TRBJ2-1	CASSDSTSGSNEQFF	TGTGCCAGCAGTGACTCGACTAGCGGGAGCAATGAGCAGTTCTTC
TRBV2	TRBD2	.	TRBJ2-7	CASSDERLALAEQYF	TGTGCCAGCAGCGATGAGAGACTAGCACTCGCCGAGCAGTACTTC
TRBV10-3	.	.	TRBJ2-2	CAISLQGGTGELFF	TGTGCCATCAGTCTTCAGGGGGGAACCGGGGAGCTGTTTTTT
TRBV29-1	TRBD1	once	TRBJ2-5	CSVELSYRGLQGWYF	TGCAGCGTTGAACTTTCTTACAGGGGGCTCCAAGGTTGGTACTTC
TRBV11-2	TRBD2	.	TRBJ2-1	CASSTIAGVDEQFF	TGTGCCAGCAGCACAATAGCGGGAGTGGATGAGCAGTTCTTC
TRBV28	.	.	TRBJ2-3	CASSFIRRQAHGTQYF	TGTGCCAGCAGTTTTATCCGGAGACAGGCTCATGGTACGCAGTATTTT
TRBV28	TRBD2	.	TRBJ2-1	CASSHGTSGTYYNEQFF	TGTGCCAGCAGTCACGGGACTAGCGGGACCTACTACAATGAGCAGTTCTTC
TRBV6-5	.	.	TRBJ1-1	CATGSGRRTEAFF	TGTGCCACCGGATCTGGGAGGAGGACTGAAGCTTTCTTT
TRBV9	.	once	TRBJ2-1	CASSPPIRAGRNEQFF	TGTGCCAGCAGCCCACCTATTAGGGCTGGTAGGAATGAGCAGTTCTTC
TRBV10-3	.	.	TRBJ1-1	CAISEYNGVTEAFF	TGTGCCATCAGTGAGTATAACGGGGTAACTGAAGCTTTCTTT
TRBV28	TRBD2	.	TRBJ2-1	CASRFSRTSGRRPYNEQFF	TGTGCCAGCAGGTTCTCTAGGACTAGCGGGAGAAGGCCCTACAATGAGCAGTTCTTC
TRBV28	TRBD1	.	TRBJ1-2	CAARGGQEFYTF	TGTGCCGCCCGTGGGGGACAGGAGTTCTACACCTTC
TRBV7-9	TRBD2	few	TRBJ2-3	CASSLWSLAGATDTQYF	TGTGCCAGCAGCTTATGGTCCCTAGCGGGAGCCACAGATACGCAGTATTTT